This passage covers 23 T cell receptor beta chains from one sample sequenced in a study of radiotherapy plus CTLA-4 blockade in lung cancer. Sequenced by immunoSEQ multiplex PCR; TCRdb stores in-frame clones only, minus some. The sample lists about 48,000 clones, approximately 78% occurring once. Specimen: peripheral blood, collected from a patient treated with radiotherapy plus ipilimumab. All receptors derive from a human donor with non-small cell lung cancer who had stable disease on radiotherapy plus ipilimumab.

This clone was found once. The V call is TRBV7-9, the J call TRBJ1-5; maybe TRBD1 (6 bases). Trimming took off 1 base at V and 1 base at J, with 14 bases between the two ends. The CDR3 sequence is 17 residues long. The germline V gene has CDR1 SEHNR and CDR2 FQNEAQ (reference sequence). The CDR3 DNA follows: TGTGCCAGCAGCTTAGAGCCCCTAGGGACAAGCAATCAGCCCCAGCATTTT. This sequence encodes CASSLEPLGTSNQPQHF.

The chain employs TRBV19 and TRBJ2-5; 8 bases are shared with TRBD1. This CDR3 spans 16 amino acids. Germline CDR1 is LNHDA and CDR2 is SQIVND (reference sequence). V lost 5 bases and J lost 7; bases outside the gene matches: 15. CDR3 bases: TGTGCCAGTAGTCCCCCGGGTGGGCAGGGGGCGGGGACCCAGTACTTC. It encodes CASSPPGGQGAGTQYF.

This chain joins TRBV5-6 and TRBJ1-5; D call uncertain. The V gene's germline CDR1 is SGHDT and CDR2 YYEEEE. The V gene lost 6 bases and the J gene lost 6 bases, with 16 bases spanning the gap. The CDR3 consists of 14 residues. The CDR3 bases are TGTGCCAGCACCCGAGGTGGGTCTGGTCAGCCCCAGCATTTT. As protein: CASTRGGSGQPQHF.

Comments on this clone: At one end the junction does not follow the germline gene, possibly because of a read error. This chain uses TRBV16 with TRBJ2-7; 10 bases are a match to TRBD1. The CDR3 is 14 residues long. From germline, CDR1 is KGHSY and CDR2 FQNENV. The CDR3 here is CASSHDRGRAGPAF. CDR3 coding DNA: TGTGCCAGCAGCCACGACAGGGGGCGAGCCGGCCCCGCGTTC.

This chain links TRBV10-2 with TRBJ2-7; D possibly corresponds to TRBD2 (5 bases). Germline assignment: CDR1 WSHSY and CDR2 SAAADI. The CDR3 length is 19 residues. V was pared by 3 bases and J by 2 bases, with 26 bases between. CDR3 nucleotide sequence: TGCGCCAGCAGTGAACGGTCGGCAAGATTTGACTACAGACCCTACGAGCAGTACTTC. It is translated as CASSERSARFDYRPYEQYF.

The chain uses TRBV19 and TRBJ1-1; possibly TRBD1 for D (6 bases). CDR3 length: 13 amino acids. Germline V gives CDR1 LNHDA, CDR2 SQIVND (reference sequence). Deletions cut 8 bases from V and 3 bases from J, with 13 bases between. CDR3 sequence reads: CASLTGRYTEAFF. The CDR3 nucleotides read TGTGCCAGTCTGACAGGCCGGTACACTGAAGCTTTCTTT.

The chain is built from TRBV30 and TRBJ2-1, with 8 bases identical to TRBD2. After removal of 1 base from V and 8 bases from J, the junction contained 4 bases not matched to a gene. The germline V gene has CDR1 GTSNPN and CDR2 SVGIG (reference sequence). The CDR3 contains 13 residues. The CDR3 DNA reads as TGTGCCTGGAGTGGACTAGCGATAGATGAGCAGTTCTTC. Amino acid sequence: CAWSGLAIDEQFF.

The V and J genes are TRBV7-3 and TRBJ2-1; 8 bases fit TRBD1. The CDR3 covers 15 residues. The V and J ends lost 2 bases and 4 bases, in that order; junction bases with no gene match: 4. Germline loops: CDR1 SGHTA, CDR2 FQGTGA. In nucleotides, the CDR3 is TGTGCCAGCAGCTTACTAGGACAGGGATACAATGAGCAGTTCTTC. It translates to CASSLLGQGYNEQFF. The complete variable domain, with remaining parts taken from reference TRBV7-3 and TRBJ2-1, reads GAGVSQTPSNKVTEKGKYVELRCDPISGHTALYWYRQSLGQGPEFLIYFQGTGAADDSGLPNDRFFAVRPEGSVSTLKIQRTERGDSAVYLCASSLLGQGYNEQFFGPGTRLTVL.

The V call is TRBV7-8, the J call TRBJ1-1; D gene unclear. Trimming cost V 4 bases and J 5 bases, with 8 bases left between them. This CDR3 contains 12 residues. Germline assignment: CDR1 SGHVS and CDR2 FQNEAQ. CDR3 nucleotide sequence: TGTGCCAGCAGCTCGGGGTGGACTGAAGCTTTCTTT. It yields the protein CASSSGWTEAFF.

This clone was observed a few times. The chain links TRBV6-5 to TRBJ2-2; TRBD2 matches at 10 bases. Germline trimming cut 3 bases from V and 6 bases from J; bases unmatched to any gene: 4. The CDR3 length is 15 residues. The germline V gene encodes CDR1 MNHEY and CDR2 SVGAGI. CDR3 DNA: TGTGCCAGCAGTTATTTAGGACTAGCGGCCGGGGAGCTGTTTTTT. Encoded protein: CASSYLGLAAGELFF.

This chain uses TRBV9 with TRBJ2-3; 8 bases are shared with TRBD2. The CDR3 sequence is 15 residues long. V lost 1 base to trimming and J lost 1 base; unmatched junction nucleotides: 2. Germline-derived CDR1 and CDR2 are SGDLS and YYNGEE. This CDR3 is CASSVSGSGTDTQYF. CDR3 nucleotides: TGTGCCAGCAGCGTAAGCGGGAGTGGCACAGATACGCAGTATTTT.

The V and J genes are TRBV28 and TRBJ2-1; tentatively, D is TRBD1 (7 bases). V dropped 7 bases and J dropped 7 bases, with 23 bases sitting between them. This CDR3 is built from 16 residues. CDR1 MDHEN and CDR2 SYDVKM come from the germline V gene. In DNA form, the CDR3 reads TGTGCCAGCACCCTTTCGGCGGGGACAGTAGCAAATGAGCAGTTCTTC. Translating gives CASTLSAGTVANEQFF.

The chain is built from TRBV28 and TRBJ1-1, with TRBD1 matching over 7 bases. The CDR3 length is 18 residues. V lost 0 bases, J lost 0 bases, and 10 bases stayed unmatched. The germline CDR1 and CDR2 sequences are MDHEN and SYDVKM. Here the CDR3 DNA reads TGTGCCAGCAGTTTATGGACAGGGCATGACAAGTTGAACACTGAAGCTTTCTTT. Amino acid sequence: CASSLWTGHDKLNTEAFF. The full variable domain, completed using reference TRBV28 and TRBJ1-1, is DVKVTQSSRYLVKRTGEKVFLECVQDMDHENMFWYRQDPGLGLRLIYFSYDVKMKEKGDIPEGYSVSREKKERFSLILESASTNQTSMYLCASSLWTGHDKLNTEAFFGQGTRLTVV.

The V call is TRBV14, the J call TRBJ2-2; TRBD2 matches at 7 bases. Germline-derived CDR1 and CDR2 are SGHDN and FVKESK. The V and J ends lost 4 bases and 4 bases, in that order; junction bases with no gene match: 6. The length of the CDR3 is 15 residues. The CDR3 coding sequence is TGTGCCAGCAGCCCTAGCGGAACGATCACCGGGGAGCTGTTTTTT. Its protein is CASSPSGTITGELFF.

This clone was detected a few times. The chain carries TRBV5-4 and TRBJ2-7, with TRBD1 matching 8 bases. CDR1 SGHNT and CDR2 YYREEE come from the germline V gene (reference sequence). The CDR3 is made up of 15 amino acids. V was pared by 0 bases and J by 5 bases, with 7 bases of the junction left unmatched. In nucleotides, the CDR3 is TGTGCCAGCAGCTTGGCGCCAGGGGGCGCGGACGAGCAGTACTTC. Its protein is CASSLAPGGADEQYF.

V is TRBV19 and J is TRBJ2-1, with 7 bases lining up with TRBD1. In germline, CDR1 is LNHDA, CDR2 SQIVND (reference sequence). The CDR3 contains 14 residues. J was trimmed by 9 bases and V by 5 bases; bases with no gene match: 10. In DNA, the CDR3 is TGTGCCAGTAGTCCTACTTCATCAGGGGGTGAGCAGTTCTTC. The encoded protein is CASSPTSSGGEQFF.

V usage is TRBV5-4 and J usage is TRBJ2-7; a weak D match, TRBD2 (7 bases). Germline-derived CDR1 and CDR2 are SGHNT and YYREEE (reference sequence). The V and J ends lost 4 bases and 4 bases respectively, with 15 bases between them. The CDR3 contains 14 residues. As DNA, the CDR3 is TGTGCCAGCAGCCAAGGGGAGGGGGGGTACGAGCAGTACTTC. Translated, it gives CASSQGEGGYEQYF.

This clone was counted only a few times. The gene calls are TRBV7-2 and TRBJ2-7, with 9 bases fitting TRBD2. Trimming removed 3 bases from V and 4 bases from J; junction bases left unmatched: 10. Germline assignment: CDR1 SGHTA and CDR2 FQGNSA. CDR3 length: 16 residues. CDR3 loop: CASSFSGGTSPYEQYF. For the CDR3, the DNA is TGTGCCAGCAGCTTCAGCGGGGGGACTAGCCCTTACGAGCAGTACTTC.

This clone was seen only once. The V and J genes are TRBV27 and TRBJ2-5, with a weak D call TRBD1 (5 bases). V was pared by 0 bases and J by 4 bases, with 6 bases between. This CDR3 has 13 amino acids. Looked up from germline, CDR1 is MNHEY and CDR2 is SMNVEV (reference sequence). The CDR3 loop reads CASSLSTVETQYF. For the CDR3, the DNA is TGTGCCAGCAGTTTATCGACAGTAGAGACCCAGTACTTC.

The rearrangement links TRBV30 to TRBJ1-2; 8 bases align to TRBD1. Trimming removed 2 bases from V and 5 bases from J; junction bases left unmatched: 10. Germline-derived CDR1 and CDR2 are GTSNPN and SVGIG (reference sequence). The CDR3 covers 15 residues. The CDR3 loop is CAWSPGTGTSYGYTF. In nucleotides, the CDR3 is TGTGCCTGGAGTCCTGGGACAGGTACATCATATGGCTACACCTTC.

The chain joins TRBV2 to TRBJ1-2, with 7 bases lining up with TRBD1. CDR3 size: 13 residues. The V gene end was trimmed by 5 bases and the J gene end by 2 bases; junction bases not matched to a gene: 2. Germline loops: CDR1 SNHLY, CDR2 FYNNEI. CDR3 sequence: CASSLQGNYGYTF. CDR3 DNA: TGTGCCAGCAGTCTACAGGGGAACTATGGCTACACCTTC.

The chain links TRBV19 to TRBJ2-1, with D uncertain. CDR1 is LNHDA and CDR2 is SQIVND in the germline V gene (reference sequence). The V gene lost 0 bases and the J gene lost 4 bases, with 7 bases spanning the gap. The CDR3 runs to 14 residues. CDR3 sequence (DNA): TGTGCCAGTAGTATAGATAGAAATTACAATGAGCAGTTCTTC. Its protein product is CASSIDRNYNEQFF.

This clone has only one observation. J is TRBJ1-1 and V is TRBV5-4; tentative D call: TRBD1 (6 bases). Trimming pared 0 bases from V and 3 bases from J, leaving 9 bases between. Germline V lookup: CDR1 SGHNT, CDR2 YYREEE (reference sequence). This CDR3 comprises 14 residues. CDR3 in DNA: TGTGCCAGCAGCTTGGACAGGGTTGACACTGAAGCTTTCTTT. It codes for CASSLDRVDTEAFF.